The clone carrying this T cell receptor (beta chain) was counted a few times. What it binds is unknown. Germline CDR1 and CDR2: MNHEY and SMNVEV (reference sequence). CDR3 length equals 15 residues. Trimming removed 3 bases from V and 4 bases from J; junction bases left unmatched: 7. The data were taken from a study of STAT5B mutations in CD4+ large granular lymphocyte leukemia. On the study more broadly: When available, cryopreserved cells underwent CD8+ depletion before CD4+ selection.

This table comes from immunoSEQ multiplex PCR, and its TCRdb copy is limited to in-frame clones, with some not included. Of thousands of clones listed, around 70% are singletons. Study results and caveats: 8/27 top patient clones versus 2/35 control clones were TRBV06-family. CD4-sorted patient repertoires seemed more clonal than healthy CD4+ repertoires.

Sequencing was carried out using PBMCs. The clonotype comes from a woman in her seventies with CD4+ T-cell large granular lymphocyte leukemia. This chain uses TRBV27 with TRBJ1-2; TRBD1 aligns across 8 bases. CDR3 DNA sequence: TGTGCCAGCAGTTTTTCGGACAGGGTCAGCTATGGCTACACCTTC. As protein: CASSFSDRVSYGYTF.